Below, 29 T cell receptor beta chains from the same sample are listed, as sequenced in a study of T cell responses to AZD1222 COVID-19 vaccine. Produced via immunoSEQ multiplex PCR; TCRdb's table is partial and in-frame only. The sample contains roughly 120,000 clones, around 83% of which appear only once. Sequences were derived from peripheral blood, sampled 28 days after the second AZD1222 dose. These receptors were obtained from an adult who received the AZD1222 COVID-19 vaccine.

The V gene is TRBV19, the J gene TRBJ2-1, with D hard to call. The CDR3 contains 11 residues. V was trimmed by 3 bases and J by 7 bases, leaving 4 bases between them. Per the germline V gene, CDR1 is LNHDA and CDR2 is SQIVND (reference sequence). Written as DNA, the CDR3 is TGTGCCAGTAGTATGTGGAATGAGCAGTTCTTC. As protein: CASSMWNEQFF.

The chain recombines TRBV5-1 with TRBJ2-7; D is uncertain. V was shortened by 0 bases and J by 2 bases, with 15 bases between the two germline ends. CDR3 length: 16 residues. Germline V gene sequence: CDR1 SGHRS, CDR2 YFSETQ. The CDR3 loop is CASSLGPQNEAYEQYF. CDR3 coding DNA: TGCGCCAGCAGCTTGGGCCCGCAAAATGAAGCCTACGAGCAGTACTTC.

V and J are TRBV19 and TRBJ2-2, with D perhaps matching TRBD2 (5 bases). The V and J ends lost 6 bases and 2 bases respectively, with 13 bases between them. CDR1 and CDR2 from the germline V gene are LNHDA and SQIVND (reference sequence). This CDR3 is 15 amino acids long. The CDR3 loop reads CASSSLWTNTGELFF. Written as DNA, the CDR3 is TGTGCCAGTAGCTCATTATGGACTAACACCGGGGAGCTGTTTTTT.

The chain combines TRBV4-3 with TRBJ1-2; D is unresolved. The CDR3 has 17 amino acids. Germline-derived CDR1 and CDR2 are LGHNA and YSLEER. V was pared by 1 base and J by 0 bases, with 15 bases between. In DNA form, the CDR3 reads TGCGCCAGCAGCCAAGTTGGAGGCCAGGTTACTAACTATGGCTACACCTTC. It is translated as CASSQVGGQVTNYGYTF.

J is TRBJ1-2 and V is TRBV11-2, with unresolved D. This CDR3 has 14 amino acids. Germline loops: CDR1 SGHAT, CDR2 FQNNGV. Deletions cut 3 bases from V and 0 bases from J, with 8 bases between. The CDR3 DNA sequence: TGTGCCAGCAGCTTGGACGGTACTAACTATGGCTACACCTTC. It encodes CASSLDGTNYGYTF.

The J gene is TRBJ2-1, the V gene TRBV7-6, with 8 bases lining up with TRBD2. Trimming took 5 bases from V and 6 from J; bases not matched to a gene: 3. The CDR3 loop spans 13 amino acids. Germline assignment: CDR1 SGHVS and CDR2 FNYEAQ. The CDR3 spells CASSRGGLNEQFF. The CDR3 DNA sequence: TGTGCCAGCAGCCGGGGGGGCCTCAATGAGCAGTTCTTC. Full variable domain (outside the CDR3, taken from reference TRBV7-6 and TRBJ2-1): GAGVSQSPRYKVTKRGQDVALRCDPISGHVSLYWYRQALGQGPEFLTYFNYEAQQDKSGLPNDRFSAERPEGSISTLTIQRTEQRDSAMYRCASSRGGLNEQFFGPGTRLTVL.

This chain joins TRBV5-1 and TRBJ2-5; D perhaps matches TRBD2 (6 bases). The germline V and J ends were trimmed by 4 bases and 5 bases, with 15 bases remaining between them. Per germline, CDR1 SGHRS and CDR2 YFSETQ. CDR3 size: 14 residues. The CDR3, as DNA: TGCGCCAGCAGCGACGGGACTCCACGGGAGACCCAGTACTTC. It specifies CASSDGTPRETQYF.

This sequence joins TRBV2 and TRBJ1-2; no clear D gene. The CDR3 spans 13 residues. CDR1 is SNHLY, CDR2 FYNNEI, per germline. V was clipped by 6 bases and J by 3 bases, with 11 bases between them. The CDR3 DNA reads TGTGCCAGCAGCCCCATCGGGGACTATGGCTACACCTTC. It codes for CASSPIGDYGYTF. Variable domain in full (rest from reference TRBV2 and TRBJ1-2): EPEVTQTPSHQVTQMGQEVILRCVPISNHLYFYWYRQILGQKVEFLVSFYNNEISEKSEIFDDQFSVERPDGSNFTLKIRSTKLEDSAMYFCASSPIGDYGYTFGSGTRLTVV.

As DNA, the CDR3 is TGTGCCAGCAGCCCCGCCCCGGGGGTAGGCGCTGAAGCTTTCTTT. It translates to CASSPAPGVGAEAFF. The chain employs TRBV11-2 and TRBJ1-1; possible D gene TRBD1, 5 bases. Trimming removed 5 bases at V and 6 bases at J, with 19 bases between. Germline CDR1 reads SGHAT; CDR2 reads FQNNGV. The CDR3 loop spans 15 amino acids.

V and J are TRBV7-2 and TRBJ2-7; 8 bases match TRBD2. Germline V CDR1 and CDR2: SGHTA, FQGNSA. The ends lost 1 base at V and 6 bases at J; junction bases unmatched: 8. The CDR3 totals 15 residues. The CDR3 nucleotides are TGTGCCAGCAGCTTAGTATTAGCGGGGAAAAGCGAGCAGTACTTC. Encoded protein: CASSLVLAGKSEQYF.

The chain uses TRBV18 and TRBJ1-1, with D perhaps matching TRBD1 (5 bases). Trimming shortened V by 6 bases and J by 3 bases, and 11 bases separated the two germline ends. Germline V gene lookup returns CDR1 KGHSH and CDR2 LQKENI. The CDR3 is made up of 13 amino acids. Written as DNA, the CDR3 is TGTGCCAGCTCCCCATTGGGGGACACTGAAGCTTTCTTT. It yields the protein CASSPLGDTEAFF.

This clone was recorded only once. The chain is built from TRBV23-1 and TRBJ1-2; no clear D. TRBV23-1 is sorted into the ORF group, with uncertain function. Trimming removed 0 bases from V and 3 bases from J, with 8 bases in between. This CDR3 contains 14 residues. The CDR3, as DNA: TGCGCCAGCAGTCAATCGGTCCCGGACTATGGCTACACCTTC. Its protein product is CASSQSVPDYGYTF.

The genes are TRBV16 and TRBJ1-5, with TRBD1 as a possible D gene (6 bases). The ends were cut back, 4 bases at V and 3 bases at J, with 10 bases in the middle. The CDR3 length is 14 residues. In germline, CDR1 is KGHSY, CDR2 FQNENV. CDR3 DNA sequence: TGTGCCAGCAGCCCGGGGGCTCTCAATCAGCCCCAGCATTTT. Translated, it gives CASSPGALNQPQHF.

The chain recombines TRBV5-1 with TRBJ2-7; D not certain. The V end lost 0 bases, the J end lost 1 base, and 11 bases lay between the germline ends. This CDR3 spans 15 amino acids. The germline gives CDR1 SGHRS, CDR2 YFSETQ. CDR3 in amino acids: CASSLEQVSSYEQYF. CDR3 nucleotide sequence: TGCGCCAGCAGCTTGGAGCAGGTCTCTTCCTACGAGCAGTACTTC.

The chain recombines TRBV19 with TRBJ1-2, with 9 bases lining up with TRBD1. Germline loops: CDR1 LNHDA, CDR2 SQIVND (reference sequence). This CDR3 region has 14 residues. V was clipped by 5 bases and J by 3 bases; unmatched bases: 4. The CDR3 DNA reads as TGTGCCAGTAGTTTCCGGGACAGGGACTATGGCTACACCTTC. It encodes CASSFRDRDYGYTF.

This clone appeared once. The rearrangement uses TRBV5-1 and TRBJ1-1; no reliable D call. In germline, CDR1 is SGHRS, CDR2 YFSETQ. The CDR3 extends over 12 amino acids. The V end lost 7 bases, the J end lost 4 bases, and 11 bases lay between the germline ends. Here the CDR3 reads CASGRASTEAFF. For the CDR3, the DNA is TGCGCCAGCGGAAGGGCGAGCACTGAAGCTTTCTTT.

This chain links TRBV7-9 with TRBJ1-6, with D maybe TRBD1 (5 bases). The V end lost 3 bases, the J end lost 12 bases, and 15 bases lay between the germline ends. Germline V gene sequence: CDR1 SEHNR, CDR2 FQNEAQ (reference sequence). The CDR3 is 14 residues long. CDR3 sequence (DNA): TGTGCCAGCAGCTTGCCGGGACGTTCAGAACCCCTCCACTTT. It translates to CASSLPGRSEPLHF.

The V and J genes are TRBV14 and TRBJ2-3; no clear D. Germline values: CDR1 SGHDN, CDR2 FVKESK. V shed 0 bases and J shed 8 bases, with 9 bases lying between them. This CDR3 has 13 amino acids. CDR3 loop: CASSQDLLGTQYF. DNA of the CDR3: TGTGCCAGCAGCCAAGACCTTCTCGGTACGCAGTATTTT.

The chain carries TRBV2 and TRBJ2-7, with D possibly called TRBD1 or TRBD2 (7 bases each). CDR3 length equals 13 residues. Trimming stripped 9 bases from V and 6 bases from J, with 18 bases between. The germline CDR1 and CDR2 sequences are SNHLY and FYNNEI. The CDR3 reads CASKPGGGIEQYF. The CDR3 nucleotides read TGTGCCAGTAAACCAGGGGGGGGCATCGAGCAGTACTTC.

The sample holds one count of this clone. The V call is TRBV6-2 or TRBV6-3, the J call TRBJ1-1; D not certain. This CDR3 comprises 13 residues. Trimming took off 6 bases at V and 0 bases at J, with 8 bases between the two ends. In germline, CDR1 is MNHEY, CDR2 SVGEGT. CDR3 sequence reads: CASSSLMNTEAFF. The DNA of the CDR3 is TGTGCCAGCAGCTCCCTTATGAACACTGAAGCTTTCTTT.

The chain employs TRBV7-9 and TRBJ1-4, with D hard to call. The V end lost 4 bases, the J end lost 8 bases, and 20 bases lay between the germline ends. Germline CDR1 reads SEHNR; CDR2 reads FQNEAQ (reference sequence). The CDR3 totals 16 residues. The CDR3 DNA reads TGTGCCAGCAGCTCCGGGCAGGTGGGAGGAACAGAAAAACTGTTTTTT. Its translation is CASSSGQVGGTEKLFF.

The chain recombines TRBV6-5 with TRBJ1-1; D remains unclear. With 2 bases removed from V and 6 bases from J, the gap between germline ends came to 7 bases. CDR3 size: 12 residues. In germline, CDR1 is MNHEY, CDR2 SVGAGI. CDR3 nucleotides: TGTGCCAGCAGTTACCGCTCCCCTGAAGCTTTCTTT. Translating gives CASSYRSPEAFF.

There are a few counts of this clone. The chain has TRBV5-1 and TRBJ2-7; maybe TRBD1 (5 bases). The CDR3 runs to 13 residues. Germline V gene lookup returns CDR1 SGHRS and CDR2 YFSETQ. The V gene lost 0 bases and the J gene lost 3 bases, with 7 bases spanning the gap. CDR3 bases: TGCGCCAGCAGCTTGGGACAGAACTACGAGCAGTACTTC. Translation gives CASSLGQNYEQYF.

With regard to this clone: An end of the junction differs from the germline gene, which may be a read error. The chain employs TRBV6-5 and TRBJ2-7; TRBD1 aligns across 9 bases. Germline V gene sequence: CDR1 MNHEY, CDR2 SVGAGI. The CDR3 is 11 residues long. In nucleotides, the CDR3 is TGTGCCAGCAGTCCCGGACAGGGGCCTGCCTTC. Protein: CASSPGQGPAF.

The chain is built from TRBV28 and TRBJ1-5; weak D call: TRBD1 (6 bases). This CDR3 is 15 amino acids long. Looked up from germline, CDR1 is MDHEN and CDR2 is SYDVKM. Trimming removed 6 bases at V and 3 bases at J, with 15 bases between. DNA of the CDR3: TGTGCCAGCAGCGCGGGGGGGGCCCTCAATCAGCCCCAGCATTTT. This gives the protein CASSAGGALNQPQHF.

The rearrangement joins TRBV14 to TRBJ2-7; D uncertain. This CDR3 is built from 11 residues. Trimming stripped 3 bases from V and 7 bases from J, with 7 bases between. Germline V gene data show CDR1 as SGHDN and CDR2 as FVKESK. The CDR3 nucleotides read TGTGCCAGCAGCCATGTGGCTGAGCAGTACTTC. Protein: CASSHVAEQYF.

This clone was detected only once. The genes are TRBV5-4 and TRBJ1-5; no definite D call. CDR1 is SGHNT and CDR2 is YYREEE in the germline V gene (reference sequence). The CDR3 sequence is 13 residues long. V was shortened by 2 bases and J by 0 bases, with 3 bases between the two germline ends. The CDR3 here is CASSFDSNQPQHF. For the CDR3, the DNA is TGTGCCAGCAGCTTTGATAGCAATCAGCCCCAGCATTTT.

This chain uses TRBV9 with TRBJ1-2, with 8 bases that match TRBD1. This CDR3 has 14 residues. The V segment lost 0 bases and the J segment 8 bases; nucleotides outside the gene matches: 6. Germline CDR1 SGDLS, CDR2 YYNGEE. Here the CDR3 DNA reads TGTGCCAGCAGCGTAGAGGACAGGGTCGGGGGCTACACCTTC. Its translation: CASSVEDRVGGYTF.

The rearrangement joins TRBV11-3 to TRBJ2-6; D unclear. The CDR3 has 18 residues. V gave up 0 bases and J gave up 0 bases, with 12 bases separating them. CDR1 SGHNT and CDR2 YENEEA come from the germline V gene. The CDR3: CASSLDGHHGSGANVLTF. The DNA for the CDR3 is TGTGCCAGCAGCTTAGATGGCCATCATGGCTCTGGGGCCAACGTCCTGACTTTC.